This T cell receptor (beta chain) was obtained from a study of cytomegalovirus exposure and HLA in healthy donors. Study-wide results and caveats: Some V segments (TRBV6-2 and TRBV6-3 among them) were excluded as indistinguishable.

13 Jbeta primers and 60 Vbeta primers were used for the PCR. The method was immunoSEQ multiplex PCR; TCRdb's version includes in-frame clones alone and lacks a portion of them. Here the sample spans about 160,000 clones, about 86% being singletons. Notes on this clone: The antigen is unknown.

The CDR3 has 15 residues. Germline lookup yields CDR1 MNHNS and CDR2 SASEGT. Trimming shortened V by 8 bases and J by 8 bases, and 23 bases separated the two germline ends. The sequencing sample was made of PBMCs. The TCR comes from a young woman in good health and CMV-seronegative. The rearrangement links TRBV6-1 to TRBJ2-3, with unresolved D. CDR3 in amino acids: CASAAANIAIVTQYF. The DNA for the CDR3 is TGTGCCAGCGCGGCAGCTAATATAGCAATAGTTACGCAGTATTTT.